The clone carrying this TCR beta chain was counted ten times or more. The antigen is undetermined. In TCRdb, the 5' RACE reads were re-called with MiXCR into one record per CDR3 protein. Counted here are about 250,000 distinct CDR3 sequences, 10% occurring once; the ten biggest clones make up less than 3%. CDR3 length: 12 residues. Germline-derived CDR1 and CDR2 are LNHDA and SQIVND (reference sequence). The ends were cut back, 5 bases at V and 5 bases at J, with 7 bases in the middle. This sample was included in a study of CD8 T cells in ankylosing spondylitis. The study's findings and limits: Disease-linked clones proved CD8+ and comparatively uncommon in peripheral blood.

This chain uses TRBV19 with TRBJ1-5; D is ambiguous. Sequencing was done on a sample of blood, either unsorted or a sorted T cell fraction (not recorded which). The receptor comes from a male donor with ankylosing spondylitis or in good health (not recorded which). Here the CDR3 reads CASSPQYQPQHF. The CDR3 DNA reads as TGTGCCAGTAGTCCCCAGTATCAGCCCCAGCATTTT.